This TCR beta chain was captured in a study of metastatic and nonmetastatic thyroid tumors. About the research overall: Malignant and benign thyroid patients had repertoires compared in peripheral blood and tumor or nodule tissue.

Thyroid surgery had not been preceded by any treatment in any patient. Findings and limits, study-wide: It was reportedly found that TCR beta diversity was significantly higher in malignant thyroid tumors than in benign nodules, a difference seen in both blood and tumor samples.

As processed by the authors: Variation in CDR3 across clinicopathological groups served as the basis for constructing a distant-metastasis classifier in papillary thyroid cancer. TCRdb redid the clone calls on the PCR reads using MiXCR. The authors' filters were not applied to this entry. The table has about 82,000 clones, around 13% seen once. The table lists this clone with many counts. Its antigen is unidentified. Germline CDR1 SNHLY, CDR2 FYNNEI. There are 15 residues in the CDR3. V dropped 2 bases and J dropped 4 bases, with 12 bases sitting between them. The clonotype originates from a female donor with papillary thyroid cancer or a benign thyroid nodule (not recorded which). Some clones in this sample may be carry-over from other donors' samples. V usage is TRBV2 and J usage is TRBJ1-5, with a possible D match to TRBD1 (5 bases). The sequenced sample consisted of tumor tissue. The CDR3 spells CASSEMTATNQPQHF. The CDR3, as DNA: TGTGCCAGCAGTGAAATGACAGCTACTAATCAGCCCCAGCATTTT.